Described below is a single T cell receptor (beta chain) sequence and its context. Antigen: not known. Repertoires were generated with immunoSEQ multiplex PCR, while TCRdb's copy carries only in-frame clones and drops some. The data contain around 95,000 clones, roughly 93% of them singletons. The record originates from a study of siplizumab effects on memory and regulatory T cells. Study outcomes and limitations: Sequences below about 10^-5 frequency were poorly captured. As a result, only a minor fraction of alloreactive clones mapped to unstimulated subsets.

The J segment lost 7 bases and the V segment lost 6 bases, leaving 8 bases of the junction unmatched. CDR1 is SGHVS and CDR2 is FQNEAQ in the germline V gene. The CDR3 spans 15 residues. The chain carries TRBV7-8 and TRBJ2-1, with 11 bases that match TRBD1. Sequences were obtained from non-Treg CD4+ T cells sorted from blood. This clonotype originated in a human donor in good health. Here the CDR3 DNA reads TGTGCCAGCAGTTTCGGACAGGGGGCGTTAAATGAGCAGTTCTTC. This gives the protein CASSFGQGALNEQFF.